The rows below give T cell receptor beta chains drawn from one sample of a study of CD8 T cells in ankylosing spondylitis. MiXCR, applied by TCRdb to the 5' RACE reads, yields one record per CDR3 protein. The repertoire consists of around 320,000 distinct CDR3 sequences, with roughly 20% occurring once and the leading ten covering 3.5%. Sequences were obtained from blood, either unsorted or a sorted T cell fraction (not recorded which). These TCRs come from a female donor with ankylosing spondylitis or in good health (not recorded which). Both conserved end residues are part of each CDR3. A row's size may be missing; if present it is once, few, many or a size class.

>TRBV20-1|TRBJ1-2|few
CSAQDRGNYGYTF
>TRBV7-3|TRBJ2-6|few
CASSLGGLSGANVLTF
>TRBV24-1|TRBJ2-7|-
CATAGQGPYEQYF
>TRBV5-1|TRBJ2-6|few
CASSLGTGGAGANVLTF
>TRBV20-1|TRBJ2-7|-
CSARDPSSYEQYF
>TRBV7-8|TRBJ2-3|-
CASSVSGRGSDTQYF
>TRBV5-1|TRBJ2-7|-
CASSPVGFYEQYF
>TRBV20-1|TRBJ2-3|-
CSARVGAGLGNTQYF
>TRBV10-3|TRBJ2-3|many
CAIMASGFTDTQYF
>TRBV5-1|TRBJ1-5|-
CASSLNSLGNQPQHF
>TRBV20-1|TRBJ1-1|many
CSAMGPVGTEAFF
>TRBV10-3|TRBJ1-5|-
CAISEATGNQPQHF
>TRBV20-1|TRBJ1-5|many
CSANGRGNQPQHF
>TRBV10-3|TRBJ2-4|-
CAISVDNPGDIQYF
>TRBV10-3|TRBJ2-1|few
CAIRRLAGTNEQFF
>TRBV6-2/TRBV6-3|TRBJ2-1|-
CASSYQVAGVRLGGGKQFF
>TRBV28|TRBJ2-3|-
CASSIGFYTDTQYF
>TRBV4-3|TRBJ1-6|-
CASSSLDNSPLHF
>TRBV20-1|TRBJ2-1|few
CSASWGSGVYNEQFF
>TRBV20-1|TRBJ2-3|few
CSAYRDQSYTQYF
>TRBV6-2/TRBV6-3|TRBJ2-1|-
CAGGPHNSGFREQFF
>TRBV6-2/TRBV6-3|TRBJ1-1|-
CASKRQGDTEAFF